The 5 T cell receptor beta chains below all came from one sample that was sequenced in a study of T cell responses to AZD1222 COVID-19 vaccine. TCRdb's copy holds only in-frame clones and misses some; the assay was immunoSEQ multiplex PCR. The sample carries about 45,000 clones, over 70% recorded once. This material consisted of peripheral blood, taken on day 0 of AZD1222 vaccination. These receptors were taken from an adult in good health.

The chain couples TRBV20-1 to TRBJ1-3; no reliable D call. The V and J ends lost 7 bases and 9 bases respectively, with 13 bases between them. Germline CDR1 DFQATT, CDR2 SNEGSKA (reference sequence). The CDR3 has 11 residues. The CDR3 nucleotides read TGCAGTGGGGAGTTGTGGGGCACCATATATTTT. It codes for CSGELWGTIYF.

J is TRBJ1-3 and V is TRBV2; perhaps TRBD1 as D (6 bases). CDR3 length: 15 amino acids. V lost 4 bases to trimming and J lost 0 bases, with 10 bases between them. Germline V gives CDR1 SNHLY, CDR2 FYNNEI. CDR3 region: CASSAEGGSGNTIYF. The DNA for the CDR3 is TGTGCCAGCAGTGCCGAGGGGGGCTCTGGAAACACCATATATTTT.

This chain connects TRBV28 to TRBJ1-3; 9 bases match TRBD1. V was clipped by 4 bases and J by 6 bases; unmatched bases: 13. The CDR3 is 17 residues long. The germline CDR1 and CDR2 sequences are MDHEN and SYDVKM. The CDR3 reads CASSSWDREQGENTIYF. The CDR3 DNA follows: TGTGCCAGCAGTTCCTGGGACAGGGAGCAGGGGGAAAACACCATATATTTT.

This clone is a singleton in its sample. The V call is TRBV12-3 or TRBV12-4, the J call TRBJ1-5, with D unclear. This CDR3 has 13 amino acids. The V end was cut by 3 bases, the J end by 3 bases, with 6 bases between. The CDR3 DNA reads TGTGCCAGCAGTTTTGGTGACAATCAGCCCCAGCATTTT. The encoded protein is CASSFGDNQPQHF.

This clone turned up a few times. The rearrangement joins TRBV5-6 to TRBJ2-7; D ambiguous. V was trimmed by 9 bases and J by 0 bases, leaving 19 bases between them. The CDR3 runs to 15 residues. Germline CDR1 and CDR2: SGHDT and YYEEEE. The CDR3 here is CATHWHVAGSYEQYF. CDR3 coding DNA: TGTGCCACCCACTGGCACGTGGCTGGCTCCTACGAGCAGTACTTC.